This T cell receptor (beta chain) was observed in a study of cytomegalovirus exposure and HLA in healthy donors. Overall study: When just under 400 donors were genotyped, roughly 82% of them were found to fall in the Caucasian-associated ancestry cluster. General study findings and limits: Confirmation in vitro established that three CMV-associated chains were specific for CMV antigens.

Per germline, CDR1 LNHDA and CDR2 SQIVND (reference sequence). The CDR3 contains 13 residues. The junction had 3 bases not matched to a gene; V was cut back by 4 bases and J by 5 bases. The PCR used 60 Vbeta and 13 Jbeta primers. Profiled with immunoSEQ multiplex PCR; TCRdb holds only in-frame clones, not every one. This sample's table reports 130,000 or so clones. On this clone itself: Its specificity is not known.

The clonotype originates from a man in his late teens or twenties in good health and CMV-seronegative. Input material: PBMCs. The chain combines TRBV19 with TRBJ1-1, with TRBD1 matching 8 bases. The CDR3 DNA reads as TGTGCCAGTAGTAAATACAGGGGGACTGAAGCTTTCTTT. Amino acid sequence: CASSKYRGTEAFF.